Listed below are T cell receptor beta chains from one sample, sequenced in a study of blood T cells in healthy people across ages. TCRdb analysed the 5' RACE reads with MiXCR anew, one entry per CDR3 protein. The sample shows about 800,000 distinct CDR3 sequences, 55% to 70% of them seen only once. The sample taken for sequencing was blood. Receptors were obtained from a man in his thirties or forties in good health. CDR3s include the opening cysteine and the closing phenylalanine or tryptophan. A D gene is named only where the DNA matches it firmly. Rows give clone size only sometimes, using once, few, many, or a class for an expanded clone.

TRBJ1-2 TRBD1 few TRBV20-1 CSAQRTGVNYGYTF TGCAGTGCTCAAAGGACAGGGGTGAACTATGGCTACACCTTC
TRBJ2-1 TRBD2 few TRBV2 CASSRDLAGDDNEQFF TGTGCCAGCAGTCGGGACCTAGCGGGAGATGACAATGAGCAGTTCTTC
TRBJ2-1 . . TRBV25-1 CASRGGGHLEFF TGTGCCAGCAGGGGAGGGGGGCATCTAGAGTTCTTC
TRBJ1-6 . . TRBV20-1 CSARDGTSYNSPLHF TGCAGTGCTAGAGATGGGACTTCCTATAATTCACCCCTCCACTTT
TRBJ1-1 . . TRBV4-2 CASSLQGFGAEAFF TGTGCCAGCAGCCTCCAGGGGTTTGGGGCTGAAGCTTTCTTT
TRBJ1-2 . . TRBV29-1 CSANTRDSGYTF TGCAGCGCCAACACCAGGGATTCTGGCTACACCTTC
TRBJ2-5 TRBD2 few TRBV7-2 CASSSVARTSLETQYF TGTGCCAGCAGCTCAGTGGCCCGGACTAGCCTAGAGACCCAGTACTTC
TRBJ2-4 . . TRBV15 CATSRKTGVGIQYF TGTGCCACCAGCAGAAAAACTGGGGTGGGGATTCAGTACTTC
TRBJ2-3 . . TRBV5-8 CASSFRGFTDTQYF TGTGCCAGCAGTTTCAGGGGTTTCACAGATACGCAGTATTTT
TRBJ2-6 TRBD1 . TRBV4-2 CASSRPAQGASGANVLTF TGTGCCAGCAGCCGACCCGCGCAGGGGGCCTCTGGGGCCAACGTCCTGACTTTC
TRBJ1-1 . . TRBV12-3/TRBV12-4 CASSRDQGSTEAFF TGTGCCAGCAGCCGTGATCAGGGGTCCACTGAAGCTTTCTTT
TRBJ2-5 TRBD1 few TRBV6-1 CASSEPGQIQYF TGTGCCAGCAGTGAACCGGGACAGATACAGTACTTC
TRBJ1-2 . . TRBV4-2 CASSQEGTGGYTF TGTGCCAGCAGCCAGGAAGGGACGGGAGGCTACACCTTC
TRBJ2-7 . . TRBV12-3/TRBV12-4 CASGRGGRYEQYF TGTGCCAGCGGCCGCGGTGGGAGGTACGAGCAGTACTTC
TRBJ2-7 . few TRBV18 CASSPGQAGNEQYF TGTGCCAGCTCACCTGGGCAGGCCGGGAACGAGCAGTACTTC
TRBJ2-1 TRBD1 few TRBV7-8 CASSLSNKGTAEFF TGTGCCAGCAGCTTATCGAATAAGGGGACAGCAGAGTTCTTC
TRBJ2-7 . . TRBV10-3 CAITDGTNYEQYF TGTGCCATCACAGACGGGACAAACTACGAGCAGTACTTC
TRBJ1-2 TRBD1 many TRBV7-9 CASALRQGARDGYTF TGTGCCAGCGCCCTGAGGCAGGGGGCACGAGATGGCTACACCTTC
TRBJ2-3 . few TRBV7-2 CASSLASGNTDTQYF TGTGCCAGCAGCTTAGCTAGCGGAAACACAGATACGCAGTATTTT
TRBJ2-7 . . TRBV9 CASSVAPRGGEQYF TGTGCCAGCAGCGTAGCCCCCAGGGGCGGTGAGCAGTACTTC
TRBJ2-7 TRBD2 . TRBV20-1 CSARSPGLAEAMYF TGCAGTGCGCGCTCACCGGGACTAGCTGAAGCTATGTACTTC
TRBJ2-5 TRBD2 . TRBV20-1 CSASLGRSQETQYF TGCAGTGCTAGCCTCGGGAGGTCCCAAGAGACCCAGTACTTC
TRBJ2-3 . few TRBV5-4 CASSSLDSTDTQYF TGTGCCAGCAGCTCGCTGGACAGCACAGATACGCAGTATTTT
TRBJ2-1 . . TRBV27 CASSLSFYNEQFF TGTGCCAGCAGTTTAAGTTTCTACAATGAGCAGTTCTTC
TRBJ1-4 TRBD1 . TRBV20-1 CSAGRTGVEKLFF TGCAGTGCTGGTCGGACAGGGGTGGAAAAACTGTTTTTT
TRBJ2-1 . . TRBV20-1 CSARDGRLLYNEQFF TGCAGTGCTAGAGATGGAAGGTTGTTGTACAATGAGCAGTTCTTC
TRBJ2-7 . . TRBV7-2 CASSTDSAAGGEQYF TGTGCCAGCAGCACAGACAGCGCCGCAGGAGGCGAGCAGTACTTC
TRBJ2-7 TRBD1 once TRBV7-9 CASSTGTGGIYEQYF TGTGCCAGCAGCACAGGGACAGGAGGAATCTACGAGCAGTACTTC
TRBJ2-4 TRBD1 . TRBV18 CASSPVTGVRWDIQYF TGTGCCAGCTCACCAGTGACAGGGGTTCGATGGGACATTCAGTACTTC
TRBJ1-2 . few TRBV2 CASRGRGFYGYTF TGTGCCAGCAGAGGCAGGGGATTCTATGGCTACACCTTC
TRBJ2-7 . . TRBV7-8 CASSLRKTYEQYF TGTGCCAGCAGCTTAAGGAAAACCTACGAGCAGTACTTC
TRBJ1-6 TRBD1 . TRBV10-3 CATRGGQSSYNSPLHF TGTGCGACGAGAGGGGGACAGAGCTCCTATAATTCACCCCTCCACTTT
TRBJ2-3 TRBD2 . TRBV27 CASSQRELDTQYF TGTGCCAGCAGTCAGCGGGAGTTAGATACGCAGTATTTT
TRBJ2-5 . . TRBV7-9 CASSAHQGYQETQYF TGTGCCAGCAGCGCCCATCAGGGCTATCAAGAGACCCAGTACTTC
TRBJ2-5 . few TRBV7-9 CASSLGAASMGETQYF TGTGCCAGCAGCTTAGGGGCAGCTAGCATGGGAGAGACCCAGTACTTC
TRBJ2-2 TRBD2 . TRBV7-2 CASSSLGLASNTGELFF TGTGCCAGCAGCTCCCTCGGACTAGCGTCAAACACCGGGGAGCTGTTTTTT
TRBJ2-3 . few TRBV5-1 CASSAGDPTDTQYF TGCGCCAGCAGCGCAGGGGACCCCACAGATACGCAGTATTTT
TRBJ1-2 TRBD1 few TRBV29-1 CSVEGGQGYGYTF TGCAGCGTTGAAGGCGGACAGGGGTATGGCTACACCTTC
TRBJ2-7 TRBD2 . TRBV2 CASSAGTSLEQYF TGTGCCAGCAGTGCCGGGACTAGTCTCGAGCAGTACTTC
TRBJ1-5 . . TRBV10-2 CASSDTNSNQPQHF TGCGCCAGCAGTGATACTAATAGCAATCAGCCCCAGCATTTT
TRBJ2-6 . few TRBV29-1 CSVEAHYRAGANVLTF TGCAGCGTTGAAGCGCACTACAGGGCTGGGGCCAACGTCCTGACTTTC
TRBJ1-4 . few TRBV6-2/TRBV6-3 CASSYSSGDSEKLFF TGTGCCAGCAGTTACTCGTCGGGGGATTCTGAAAAACTGTTTTTT
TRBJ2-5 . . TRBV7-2 CASSSLGDGPQETQYF TGTGCCAGCAGCTCCCTCGGGGACGGCCCCCAAGAGACCCAGTACTTC
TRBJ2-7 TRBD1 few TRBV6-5 CASGQLQYRGNGEQYF TGTGCCAGCGGGCAACTGCAATACAGGGGAAACGGCGAGCAGTACTTC
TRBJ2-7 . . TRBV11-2 CANSQRPGLLYEQYF TGTGCCAACAGCCAACGACCGGGACTGTTATACGAGCAGTACTTC